The rows below give T cell receptor beta chains drawn from one sample of a study of early T cells in non-severe SARS-CoV-2 infection. Via MiXCR, TCRdb re-called the 5' RACE reads, giving one row per CDR3 protein. There are roughly 43,000 distinct CDR3 sequences in the sample; less than 30% occur only once, and 4.6% lies in the top ten. This specimen consisted of whole blood, obtained at baseline. These receptors were taken from an adult who was a healthcare worker with PCR-confirmed SARS-CoV-2 infection or an uninfected control (not recorded which). The CDR3 runs from the conserved cysteine through the conserved F or W. Clone size is shown for a subset of rows, as once, few, many or a class of expanded clone.

V gene	clone size	J gene	CDR3 protein
TRBV7-6	-	TRBJ1-4	CASSPQGMGEKLFF
TRBV5-4	few	TRBJ2-1	CASSLDWAERDNEQFF
TRBV4-1	few	TRBJ1-1	CASSQAQGFTEAFF
TRBV15	few	TRBJ2-5	CATNFGLAPETQYF
TRBV11-2	-	TRBJ1-3	CAIRTVSGNTIYF
TRBV20-1	-	TRBJ2-7	CSARSWTSDYEQYF
TRBV2	few	TRBJ2-1	CASSYYNEQFF
TRBV4-2	few	TRBJ2-3	CASSPAAIDTQYF
TRBV6-2/TRBV6-3	few	TRBJ2-3	CASRRSGVADTQYF
TRBV2	many	TRBJ1-4	CASSETGTGNEKLFF
TRBV20-1	few	TRBJ2-7	CSAAQGSPYEQYF
TRBV7-3	few	TRBJ2-3	CASSSPTDTQYF
TRBV7-2	once	TRBJ2-7	CASSFVTGGSSYEQYF
TRBV9	-	TRBJ1-1	CASSGTNTEAFF
TRBV13	-	TRBJ2-2	CASSWGQGDTGELFF
TRBV7-8	few	TRBJ2-5	CASSPSQETQYF
TRBV4-3	-	TRBJ1-5	CASSQDRNQPQHF
TRBV4-2	-	TRBJ1-6	CASSQEVQFYNSPLHF
TRBV7-6	-	TRBJ1-1	CASSLGTGVRAFF
TRBV10-2	few	TRBJ2-1	CASRIAGGPVEQFF
TRBV7-4	many	TRBJ2-7	CASSYRGPSCEQYF
TRBV5-4	-	TRBJ2-7	CASSYKGGGNEQYF
TRBV11-2	-	TRBJ2-3	CASSSTGGLADTQYF
TRBV10-3	-	TRBJ2-2	CAIRSDSSNTGELFF
TRBV12-3/TRBV12-4	-	TRBJ2-3	CASSPWTSGGLSTDTQYF
TRBV5-8	few	TRBJ2-7	CASSFGTNEQYF
TRBV6-2/TRBV6-3	few	TRBJ1-5	CASSYPTYSFQPQHF
TRBV29-1	-	TRBJ2-5	CSVDGLAGHETQYF
TRBV19	few	TRBJ1-4	CASRGYGGLFF
TRBV7-2	-	TRBJ1-2	CASSLEGIDGYTF
TRBV11-2	-	TRBJ2-7	CASSLDSYSYEQYF
TRBV25-1	-	TRBJ1-1	CASSAGPTEAFF
TRBV12-3/TRBV12-4	-	TRBJ2-7	CASSSRDRDRGEQYF
TRBV5-5	-	TRBJ2-5	CASSLQDALRDQYF
TRBV5-1	-	TRBJ2-7	CASSFYPERGAPYEQYF
TRBV20-1	-	TRBJ2-7	CSARDRSYEQYF
TRBV6-2/TRBV6-3	few	TRBJ1-1	CASSYSQWGRGTEAFF
TRBV6-1	-	TRBJ2-5	CASSEGFSGGMETQYF
TRBV7-9	few	TRBJ2-4	CASSTPLAGGDPKNIQYF
TRBV5-6	-	TRBJ2-5	CASSFGTSVNGETQYF
TRBV12-3/TRBV12-4	-	TRBJ1-2	CASSLQGGYGYTF
TRBV4-1	many	TRBJ1-6	CASSQEYSNSPLHF